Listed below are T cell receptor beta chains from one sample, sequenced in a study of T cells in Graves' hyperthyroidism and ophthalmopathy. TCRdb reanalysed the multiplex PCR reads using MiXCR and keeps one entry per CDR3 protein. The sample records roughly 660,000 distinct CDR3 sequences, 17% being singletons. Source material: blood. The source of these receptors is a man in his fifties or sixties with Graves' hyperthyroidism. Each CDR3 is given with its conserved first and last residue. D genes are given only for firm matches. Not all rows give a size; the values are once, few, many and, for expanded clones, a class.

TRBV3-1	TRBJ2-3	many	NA	TGTGCCAGCAGCCAAGAGGAAGGGGATACGCAGTATTTT	CASSQEEGDTQYF
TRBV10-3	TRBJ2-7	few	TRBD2	TGTGCCATCAGTGAGTTGTCGGGACTAGCGGGAGGCGACGAGCAGTACTTC	CAISELSGLAGGDEQYF
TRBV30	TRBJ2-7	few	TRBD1	TGTGCCTGGAGTGCGTATAACAGGGGGTACGAGCAGTACTTC	CAWSAYNRGYEQYF
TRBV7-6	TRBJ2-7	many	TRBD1	TGTGCCAGCAGCTTAGCAGTAGGGACAGGGGACGAGCAGTACTTC	CASSLAVGTGDEQYF
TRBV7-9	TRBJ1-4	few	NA	TGTGCCAGCAGCCCAGGCGGGGCGAATAATGAAAAACTGTTTTTT	CASSPGGANNEKLFF
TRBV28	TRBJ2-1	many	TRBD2	TGTGCCAGCAGTTCCCTAGCGGGCTTCTACAATGAGCAGTTCTTC	CASSSLAGFYNEQFF
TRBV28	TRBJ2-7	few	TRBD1	TGTGCCAGCAGACGACAGGGACCCAGCTCCTACGAGCAGTACTTC	CASRRQGPSSYEQYF
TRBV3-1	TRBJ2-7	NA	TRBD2	TGTGCCAGCAGCCCCCTGGCTAGCGGCCTCTACGAGCAGTACTTC	CASSPLASGLYEQYF
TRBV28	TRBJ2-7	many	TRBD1	TGTGCCAGCAGCCCACCTTGGACAGGGAACTACGAGCAGTACTTC	CASSPPWTGNYEQYF
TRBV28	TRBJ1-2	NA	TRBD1	TGTGCCAGCAGTTTCTGGACAGGGGTGCGCGTCAACTATGGCTACACCTTC	CASSFWTGVRVNYGYTF
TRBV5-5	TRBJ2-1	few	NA	TGTGCCAGCAGCTTGGCGTCCAGCGGTGACAATGAGCAGTTCTTC	CASSLASSGDNEQFF
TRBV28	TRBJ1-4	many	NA	TGTGCCACCCGGCGGCAGATCGGGGAAAAACTGTTTTTT	CATRRQIGEKLFF
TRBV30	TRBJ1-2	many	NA	TGTGCCTGGAGTGCAGGGCCTGGCTATGGCTACACCTTC	CAWSAGPGYGYTF
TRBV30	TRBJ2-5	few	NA	TGTGCCTGGAGCCCGTACCCCCCGGAGACCCAGTACTTC	CAWSPYPPETQYF
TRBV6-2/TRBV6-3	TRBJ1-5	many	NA	TGTGCCAGCAGCCGAGGGGCCTCACAAAATCAGCCCCAGCATTTT	CASSRGASQNQPQHF
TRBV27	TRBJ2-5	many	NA	TGTGCCAGCAGCGGACGGGGGGAGACCCAGTACTTC	CASSGRGETQYF
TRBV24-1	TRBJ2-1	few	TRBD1	TGTGCCACCAGTGACCAGAGGGACAGGGGCTACAATGAGCAGTTCTTC	CATSDQRDRGYNEQFF
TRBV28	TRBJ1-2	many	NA	TGTGCCAGCCATAACACCCTCGCGGATATAAATGGCTACACCTTC	CASHNTLADINGYTF
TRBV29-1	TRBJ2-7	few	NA	TGCAGCGTTGAGGCAGACTCCTACGAGCAGTACTTC	CSVEADSYEQYF